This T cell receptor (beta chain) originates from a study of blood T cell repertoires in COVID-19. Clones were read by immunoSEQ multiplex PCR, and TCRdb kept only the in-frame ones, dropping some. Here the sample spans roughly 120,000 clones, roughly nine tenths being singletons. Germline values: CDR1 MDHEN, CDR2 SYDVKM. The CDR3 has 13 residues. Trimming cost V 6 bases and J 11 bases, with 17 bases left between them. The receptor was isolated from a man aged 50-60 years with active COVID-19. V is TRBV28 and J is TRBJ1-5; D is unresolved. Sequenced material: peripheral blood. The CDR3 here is CASSEQTTKSQHF. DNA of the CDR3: TGTGCCAGCAGCGAACAGACAACCAAGTCCCAGCATTTT.